This entry features one T cell receptor beta chain sequence. Its specificity is unknown. The data derive from a study of T cell responses to AZD1222 COVID-19 vaccine. Whole-study findings and limits: Per reports, nearly half of all spike-specific TCRs target regions that are unmutated in variants. Compared with day 0, the breadth and depth of the Spike-specific TCR repertoire rose significantly after two doses of AZD1222. Possibly, clonal diversity was underestimated; donors were largely white British and included more females. Baseline serostatus was positive in only six AZD1222 recipients.

Here immunoSEQ multiplex PCR was the method, and the copy in TCRdb shows in-frame clones only, minus some. The table has over 150,000 clones, under 95% seen once. V lost 3 bases and J lost 2; bases outside the gene matches: 6. This CDR3 is built from 15 residues. Per germline, CDR1 SGHDT and CDR2 YYEEEE. This TCR came from an adult in good health. The chain links TRBV5-6 to TRBJ2-3; 7 bases fit TRBD2. This specimen consisted of peripheral blood, obtained on day 0 of MenACWY control vaccination. CDR3: CASSWRLAYTDTQYF. Written as DNA, the CDR3 is TGTGCCAGCAGCTGGCGACTAGCCTACACAGATACGCAGTATTTT.